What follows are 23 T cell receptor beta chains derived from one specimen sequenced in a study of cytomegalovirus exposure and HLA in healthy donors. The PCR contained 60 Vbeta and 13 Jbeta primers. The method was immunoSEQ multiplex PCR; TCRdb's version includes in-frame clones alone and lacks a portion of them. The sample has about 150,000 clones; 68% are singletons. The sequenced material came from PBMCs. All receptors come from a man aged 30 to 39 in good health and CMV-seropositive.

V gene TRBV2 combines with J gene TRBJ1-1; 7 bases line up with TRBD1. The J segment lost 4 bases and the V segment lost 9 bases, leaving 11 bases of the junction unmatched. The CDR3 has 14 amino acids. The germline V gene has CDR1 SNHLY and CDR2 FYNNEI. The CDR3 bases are TGTGCCAGACGGAAAGGGGGCGCGGGCACTGAAGCTTTCTTT. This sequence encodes CARRKGGAGTEAFF. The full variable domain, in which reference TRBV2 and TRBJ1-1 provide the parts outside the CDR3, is EPEVTQTPSHQVTQMGQEVILRCVPISNHLYFYWYRQILGQKVEFLVSFYNNEISEKSEIFDDQFSVERPDGSNFTLKIRSTKLEDSAMYFCARRKGGAGTEAFFGQGTRLTVV.

In DNA form, the CDR3 reads TGCGCCAGCAGTGAGACAACTGGACTAGCGGGACAGTTCTTC. Translated, it gives CASSETTGLAGQFF. The chain links TRBV10-1 to TRBJ2-1; 12 bases are a match to TRBD2. The CDR3 length is 14 residues. From germline, CDR1 is WNHNN and CDR2 SYGVQD (reference sequence). Germline trimming cut 2 bases from V and 13 bases from J; bases unmatched to any gene: 6.

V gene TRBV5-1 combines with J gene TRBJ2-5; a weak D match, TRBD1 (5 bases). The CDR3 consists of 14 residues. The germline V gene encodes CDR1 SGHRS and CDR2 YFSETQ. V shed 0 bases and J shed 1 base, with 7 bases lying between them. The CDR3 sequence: CASSLGQGQETQYF. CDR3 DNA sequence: TGCGCCAGCAGCTTGGGCCAGGGCCAAGAGACCCAGTACTTC.

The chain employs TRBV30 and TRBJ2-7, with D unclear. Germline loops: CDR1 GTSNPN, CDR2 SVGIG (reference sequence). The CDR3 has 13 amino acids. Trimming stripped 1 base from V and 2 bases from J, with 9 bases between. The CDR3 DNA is TGTGCCTGGAGTGCTCCCACTCCCTACGAGCAGTACTTC. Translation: CAWSAPTPYEQYF.

The CDR3: CASSQAGGGSPYNEQFF. CDR3 DNA sequence: TGCGCCAGCAGCCAGGCCGGAGGCGGGAGCCCCTACAATGAGCAGTTCTTC. The chain carries TRBV4-1 and TRBJ2-1, with 7 positions matching TRBD2. Germline-derived CDR1 and CDR2 are MGHRA and YSYEKL. The ends lost 3 bases at V and 2 bases at J; junction bases unmatched: 10. CDR3 length: 17 residues.

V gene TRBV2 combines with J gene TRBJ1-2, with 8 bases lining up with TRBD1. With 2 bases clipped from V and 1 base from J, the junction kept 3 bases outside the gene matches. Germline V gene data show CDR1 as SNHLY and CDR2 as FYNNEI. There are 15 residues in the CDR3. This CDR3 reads CASSEQTGDNYGYTF. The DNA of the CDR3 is TGTGCCAGCAGTGAACAGACAGGGGATAACTATGGCTACACCTTC. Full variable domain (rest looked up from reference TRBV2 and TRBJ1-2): EPEVTQTPSHQVTQMGQEVILRCVPISNHLYFYWYRQILGQKVEFLVSFYNNEISEKSEIFDDQFSVERPDGSNFTLKIRSTKLEDSAMYFCASSEQTGDNYGYTFGSGTRLTVV.

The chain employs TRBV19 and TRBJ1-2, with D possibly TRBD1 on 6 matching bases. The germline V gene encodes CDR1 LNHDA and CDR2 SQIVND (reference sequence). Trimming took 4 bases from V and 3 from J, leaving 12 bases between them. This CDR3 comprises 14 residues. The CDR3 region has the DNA TGTGCCAGTAGTACCTCTAGGACAGACTATGGCTACACCTTC. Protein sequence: CASSTSRTDYGYTF.

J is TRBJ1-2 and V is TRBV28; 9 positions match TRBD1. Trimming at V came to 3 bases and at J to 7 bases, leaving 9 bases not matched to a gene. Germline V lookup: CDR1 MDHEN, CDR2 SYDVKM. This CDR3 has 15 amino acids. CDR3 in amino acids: CASSFGDRAFRGYTF. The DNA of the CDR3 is TGTGCCAGCAGTTTTGGGGACAGGGCCTTCCGTGGCTACACCTTC.

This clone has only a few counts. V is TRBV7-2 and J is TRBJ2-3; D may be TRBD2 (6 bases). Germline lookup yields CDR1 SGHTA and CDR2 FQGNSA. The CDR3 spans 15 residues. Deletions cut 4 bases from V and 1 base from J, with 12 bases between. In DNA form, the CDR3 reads TGTGCCAGCAGCTCCGGGAGTTATGGCACAGATACGCAGTATTTT. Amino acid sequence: CASSSGSYGTDTQYF.

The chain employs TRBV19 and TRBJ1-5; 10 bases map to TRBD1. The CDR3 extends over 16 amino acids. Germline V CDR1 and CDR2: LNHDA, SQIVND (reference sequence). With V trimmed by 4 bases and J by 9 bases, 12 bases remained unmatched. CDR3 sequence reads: CASSRTQDRGYSPQHF. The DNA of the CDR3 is TGTGCCAGTAGTAGAACCCAGGACAGGGGGTATTCGCCCCAGCATTTT.

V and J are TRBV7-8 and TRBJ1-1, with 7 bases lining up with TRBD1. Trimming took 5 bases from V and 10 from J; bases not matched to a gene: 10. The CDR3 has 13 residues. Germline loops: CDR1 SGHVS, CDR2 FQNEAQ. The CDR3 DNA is TGTGCCAGCAGCCGGGAGGGGGCGGGTAGAGCTTTCTTT. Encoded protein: CASSREGAGRAFF. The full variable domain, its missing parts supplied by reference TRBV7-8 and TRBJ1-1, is GAGVSQSPRYKVAKRGQDVALRCDPISGHVSLFWYQQALGQGPEFLTYFQNEAQLDKSGLPSDRFFAERPEGSVSTLKIQRTQQEDSAVYLCASSREGAGRAFFGQGTRLTVV.

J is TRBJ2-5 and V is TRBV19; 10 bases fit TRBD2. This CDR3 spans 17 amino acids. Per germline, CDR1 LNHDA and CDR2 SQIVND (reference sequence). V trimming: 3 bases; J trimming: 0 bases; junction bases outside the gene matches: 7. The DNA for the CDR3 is TGTGCCAGTAGTATTTGGTCTAGCGGGGGTTACCAAGAGACCCAGTACTTC. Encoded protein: CASSIWSSGGYQETQYF.

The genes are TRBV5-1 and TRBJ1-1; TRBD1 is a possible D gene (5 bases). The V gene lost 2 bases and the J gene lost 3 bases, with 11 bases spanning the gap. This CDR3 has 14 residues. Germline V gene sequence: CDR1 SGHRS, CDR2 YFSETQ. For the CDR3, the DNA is TGCGCCAGCAGCTTAGGGGTTACCGACACTGAAGCTTTCTTT. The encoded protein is CASSLGVTDTEAFF.

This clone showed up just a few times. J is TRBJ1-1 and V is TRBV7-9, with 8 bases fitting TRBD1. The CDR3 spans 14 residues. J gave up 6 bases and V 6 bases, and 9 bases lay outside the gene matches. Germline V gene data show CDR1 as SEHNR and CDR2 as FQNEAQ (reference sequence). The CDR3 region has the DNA TGTGCCAGCAGAGCCGGGACAGGAGGTCCTGAAGCTTTCTTT. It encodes CASRAGTGGPEAFF.

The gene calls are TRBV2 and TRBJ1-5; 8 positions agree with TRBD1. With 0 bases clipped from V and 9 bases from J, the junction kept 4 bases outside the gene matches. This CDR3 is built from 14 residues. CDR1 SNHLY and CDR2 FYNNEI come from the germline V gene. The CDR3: CASSEALGTGPQHF. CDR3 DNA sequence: TGTGCCAGCAGTGAAGCGCTTGGGACAGGGCCCCAGCATTTT.

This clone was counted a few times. CDR3 bases: TGTGCCAGCAGCCAAGCGGACTATGGCTACACCTTC. Translation: CASSQADYGYTF. This rearrangement joins TRBV4-2 to TRBJ1-2; no firm D call. Germline values: CDR1 LGHNA, CDR2 YNFKEQ. This CDR3 has 12 amino acids. The V end lost 1 base, the J end lost 3 bases, and 3 bases lay between the germline ends.

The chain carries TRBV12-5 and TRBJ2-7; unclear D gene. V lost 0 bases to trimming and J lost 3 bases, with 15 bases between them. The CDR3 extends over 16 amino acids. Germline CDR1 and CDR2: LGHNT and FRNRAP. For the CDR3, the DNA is TGTGCTAGTGGTTTGGTACTGGGCAGACAAGACTACGAGCAGTACTTC. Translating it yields CASGLVLGRQDYEQYF.

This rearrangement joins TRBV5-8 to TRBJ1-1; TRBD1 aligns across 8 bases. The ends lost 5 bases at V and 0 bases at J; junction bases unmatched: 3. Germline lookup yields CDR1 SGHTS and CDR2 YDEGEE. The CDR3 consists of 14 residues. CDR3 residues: CASRPTGVNTEAFF. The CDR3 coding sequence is TGTGCCAGCAGGCCGACAGGGGTGAACACTGAAGCTTTCTTT.

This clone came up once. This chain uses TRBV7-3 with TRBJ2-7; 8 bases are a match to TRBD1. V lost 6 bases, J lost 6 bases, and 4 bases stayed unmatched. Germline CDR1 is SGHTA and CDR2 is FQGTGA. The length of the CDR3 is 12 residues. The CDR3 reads CASSQTGAEQYF. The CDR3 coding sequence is TGTGCCAGCAGTCAGACAGGGGCCGAGCAGTACTTC.

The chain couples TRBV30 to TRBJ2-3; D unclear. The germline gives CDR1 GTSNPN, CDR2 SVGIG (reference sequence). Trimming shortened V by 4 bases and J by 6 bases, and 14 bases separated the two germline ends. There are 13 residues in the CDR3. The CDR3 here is CAWNKDWADTQYF. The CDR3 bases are TGTGCCTGGAACAAAGATTGGGCGGATACGCAGTATTTT.

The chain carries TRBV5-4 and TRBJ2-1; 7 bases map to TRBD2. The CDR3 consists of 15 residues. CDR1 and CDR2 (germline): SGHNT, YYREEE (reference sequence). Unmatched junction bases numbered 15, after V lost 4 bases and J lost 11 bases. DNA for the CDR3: TGTGCCAGCAGCCCGGGTAATAGCGGGTCCTATAAGCAGTTCTTC. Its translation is CASSPGNSGSYKQFF.

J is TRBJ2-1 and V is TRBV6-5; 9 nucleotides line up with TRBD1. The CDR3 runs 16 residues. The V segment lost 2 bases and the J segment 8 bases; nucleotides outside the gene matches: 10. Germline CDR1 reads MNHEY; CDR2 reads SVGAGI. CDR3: CASSYVGDRVFDEQFF. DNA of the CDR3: TGTGCCAGCAGTTACGTTGGGGACAGGGTCTTTGATGAGCAGTTCTTC.

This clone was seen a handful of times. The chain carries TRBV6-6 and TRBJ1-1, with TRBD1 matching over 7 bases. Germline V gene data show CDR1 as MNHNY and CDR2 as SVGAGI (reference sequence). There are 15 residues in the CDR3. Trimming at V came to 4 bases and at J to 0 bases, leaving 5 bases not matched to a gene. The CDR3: CASSWAGGMNTEAFF. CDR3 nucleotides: TGTGCCAGCAGTTGGGCAGGGGGAATGAACACTGAAGCTTTCTTT.